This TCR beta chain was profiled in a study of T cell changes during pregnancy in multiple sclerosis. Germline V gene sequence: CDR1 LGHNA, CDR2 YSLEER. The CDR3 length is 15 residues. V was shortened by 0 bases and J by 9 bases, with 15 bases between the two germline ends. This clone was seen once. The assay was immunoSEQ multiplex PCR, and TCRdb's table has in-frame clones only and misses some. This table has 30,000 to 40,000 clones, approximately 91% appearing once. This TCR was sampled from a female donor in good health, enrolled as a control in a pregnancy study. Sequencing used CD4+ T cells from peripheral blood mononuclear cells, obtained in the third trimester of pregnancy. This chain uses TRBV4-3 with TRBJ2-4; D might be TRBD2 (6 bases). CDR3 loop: CASSQDLTSSGIQYF. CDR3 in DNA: TGCGCCAGCAGCCAAGATCTTACTAGCTCGGGCATTCAGTACTTC.